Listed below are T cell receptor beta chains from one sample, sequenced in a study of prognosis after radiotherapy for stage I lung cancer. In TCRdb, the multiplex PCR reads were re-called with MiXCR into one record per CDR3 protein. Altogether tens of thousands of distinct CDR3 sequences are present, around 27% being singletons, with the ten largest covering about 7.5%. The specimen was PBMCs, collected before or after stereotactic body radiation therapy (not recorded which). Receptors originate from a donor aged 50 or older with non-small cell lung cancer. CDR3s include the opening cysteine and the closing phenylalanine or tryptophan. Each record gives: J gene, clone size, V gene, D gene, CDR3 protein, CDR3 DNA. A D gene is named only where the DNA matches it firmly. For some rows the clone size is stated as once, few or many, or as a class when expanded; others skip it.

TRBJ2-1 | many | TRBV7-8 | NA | CASSMNERHNEQFF | TGTGCCAGCAGCATGAACGAACGTCACAATGAGCAGTTCTTC
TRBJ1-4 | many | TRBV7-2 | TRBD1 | CASSQQGGEKLFF | TGTGCCAGCAGCCAGCAGGGGGGTGAAAAACTGTTTTTT
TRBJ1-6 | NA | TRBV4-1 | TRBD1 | CANSQEDRASNSHLHF | TGCGCCAACAGCCAAGAGGACAGGGCGAGCAATTCACACCTCCACTTT
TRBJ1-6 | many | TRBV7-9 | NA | CASSASGGGASSPLHF | TGTGCCAGCAGCGCCTCGGGGGGGGGCGCCTCTTCACCCCTCCACTTT
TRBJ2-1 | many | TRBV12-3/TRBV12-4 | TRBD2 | CASSSGLADYNEQFF | TGTGCCAGCAGTTCCGGACTAGCGGACTACAATGAGCAGTTCTTC
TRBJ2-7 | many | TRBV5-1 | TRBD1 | CASMAGTGAEQYF | TGCGCCAGCATGGCAGGGACAGGGGCCGAGCAGTACTTC
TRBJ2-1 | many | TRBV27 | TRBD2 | CASTRPGGGNEQFF | TGTGCCAGCACCAGACCGGGGGGGGGGAATGAGCAGTTCTTC
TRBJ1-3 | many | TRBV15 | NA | CATSRDRQISGNTIYF | TGTGCCACCAGCAGAGACAGGCAAATCTCTGGAAACACCATATATTTT
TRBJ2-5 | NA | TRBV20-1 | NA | CSAKTRTSLETQYF | TGCAGTGCAAAAACCCGTACTAGCCTTGAGACCCAGTACTTC
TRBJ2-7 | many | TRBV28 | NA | CASSRSGPYEQYF | TGTGCCAGCAGCCGCAGCGGGCCATACGAGCAGTACTTC
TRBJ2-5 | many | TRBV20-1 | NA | CSASPPRRGETQYF | TGCAGTGCTAGCCCACCTCGCAGGGGAGAGACCCAGTACTTC
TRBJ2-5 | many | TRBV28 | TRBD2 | CASSPPRLAGWGAETQYF | TGTGCCAGCAGTCCGCCCCGGCTAGCGGGGTGGGGGGCAGAGACCCAGTACTTC
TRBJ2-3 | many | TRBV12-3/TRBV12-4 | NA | CATSTTTSTDTQYF | TGTGCCACCTCCACGACGACTAGCACAGATACGCAGTATTTT
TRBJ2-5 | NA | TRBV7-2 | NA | CASSLWSSLKGEETQYF | TGTGCCAGCAGCTTATGGTCGTCGCTAAAGGGGGAGGAGACCCAGTACTTC
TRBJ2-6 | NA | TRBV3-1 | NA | CASSQDLREWDLGANVLTF | TGTGCCAGCAGCCAAGATCTGAGGGAGTGGGATCTGGGGGCCAACGTCCTGACTTTC
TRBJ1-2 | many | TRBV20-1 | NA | CSALPSLYGYTF | TGCAGTGCTCTCCCCTCTCTCTATGGCTACACCTTC
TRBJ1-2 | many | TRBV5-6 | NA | CASSPGAPVGYTF | TGTGCCAGCAGCCCAGGGGCGCCCGTTGGCTACACCTTC
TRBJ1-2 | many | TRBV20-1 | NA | CSAWALLYGYTF | TGCAGTGCTTGGGCTTTGCTCTATGGCTACACCTTC
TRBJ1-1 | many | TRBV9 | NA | CASSGGSDPEAFF | TGTGCCAGCAGCGGGGGATCGGACCCTGAAGCTTTCTTT
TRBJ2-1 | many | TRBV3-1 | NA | CASSLDSSYNEQFF | TGTGCCAGCAGCCTGGATAGCTCCTACAATGAGCAGTTCTTC
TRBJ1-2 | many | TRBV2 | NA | CASSEGVRDPGYTF | TGTGCCAGCAGTGAAGGGGTGAGGGATCCTGGCTACACCTTC
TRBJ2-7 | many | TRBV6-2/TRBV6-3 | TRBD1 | CASSSLGTGSSYEQYF | TGTGCCAGCAGTTCCCTAGGGACAGGATCCTCCTACGAGCAGTACTTC
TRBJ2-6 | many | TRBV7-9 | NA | CASSLGAQESGANVLTF | TGTGCCAGCAGCTTGGGGGCGCAAGAGTCTGGGGCCAACGTCCTGACTTTC
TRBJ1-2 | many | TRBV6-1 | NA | CASRMSGYGYTF | TGTGCCAGCAGGATGAGCGGCTATGGCTACACCTTC
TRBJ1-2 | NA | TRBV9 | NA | CASRGRQDYCGYTF | TGTGCCAGCAGAGGGAGACAGGACTACTGTGGCTACACCTTC
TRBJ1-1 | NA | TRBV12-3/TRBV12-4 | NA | CASGLRGGNTEAFF | TGTGCCAGCGGTTTGCGGGGGGGTAACACTGAAGCTTTCTTT
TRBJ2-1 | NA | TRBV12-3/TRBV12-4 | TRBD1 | CASLDRGLYNEQFF | TGTGCCAGTTTAGACAGGGGGCTTTACAATGAGCAGTTCTTC
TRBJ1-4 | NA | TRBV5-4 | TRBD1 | CASSSGTEGLRSEKLFF | TGTGCCAGCAGCTCCGGGACAGAAGGACTACGTAGCGAAAAACTGTTTTTT